This T cell receptor (beta chain) was recorded in a study of blood T cells in healthy people across ages. CDR1 is MNHNS and CDR2 is SASEGT in the germline V gene. CDR3 length: 15 residues. V was clipped by 1 base and J by 2 bases, with 12 bases between them. Extractions gave at least 5.5 micrograms of total RNA per sample. This clonotype was seen a handful of times. As yet, its antigen is unknown. Regarding the study as a whole: Diversity was higher, and naive CD4+ cells more numerous, in long-lived donors than in aged donors.

The use of a sample-barcoded 5' primer and a J-beta primer mix characterized a second PCR of roughly 6 to 11 cycles. MiXCR, run by TCRdb on the 5' RACE reads, gives a single entry per CDR3 protein. The sample lists 800,000 to 1,000,000 distinct CDR3 sequences, 45% to 50% occurring once. The sample taken for sequencing was blood. V usage is TRBV6-1 and J usage is TRBJ2-7; TRBD1 is a possible D gene (5 bases). The source of this sequence is a man younger than 45 in good health. CDR3 DNA: TGTGCCAGCAGTGAAGGGGGCAGCCAGACCTACGAGCAGTACTTC. The encoded protein is CASSEGGSQTYEQYF.